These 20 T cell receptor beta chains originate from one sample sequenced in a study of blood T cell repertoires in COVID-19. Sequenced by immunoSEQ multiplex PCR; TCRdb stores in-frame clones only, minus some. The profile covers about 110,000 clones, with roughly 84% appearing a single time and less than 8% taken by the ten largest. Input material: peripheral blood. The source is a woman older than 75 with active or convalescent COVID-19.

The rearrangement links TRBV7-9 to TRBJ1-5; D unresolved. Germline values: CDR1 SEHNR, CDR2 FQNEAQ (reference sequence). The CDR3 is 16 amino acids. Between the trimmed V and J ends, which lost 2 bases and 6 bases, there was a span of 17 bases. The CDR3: CASSLSNEGSTQPQHF. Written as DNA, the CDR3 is TGTGCCAGCAGCTTAAGTAATGAGGGATCAACTCAGCCCCAGCATTTT.

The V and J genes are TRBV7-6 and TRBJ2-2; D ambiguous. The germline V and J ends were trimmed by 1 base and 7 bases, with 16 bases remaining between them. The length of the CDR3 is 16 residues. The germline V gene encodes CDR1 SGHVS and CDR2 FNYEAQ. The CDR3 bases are TGTGCCAGCAGCTTAGGCACTTCTGTGTCCGGCGGGGAGCTGTTTTTT. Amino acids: CASSLGTSVSGGELFF. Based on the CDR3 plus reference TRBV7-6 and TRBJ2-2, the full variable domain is GAGVSQSPRYKVTKRGQDVALRCDPISGHVSLYWYRQALGQGPEFLTYFNYEAQQDKSGLPNDRFSAERPEGSISTLTIQRTEQRDSAMYRCASSLGTSVSGGELFFGEGSRLTVL.

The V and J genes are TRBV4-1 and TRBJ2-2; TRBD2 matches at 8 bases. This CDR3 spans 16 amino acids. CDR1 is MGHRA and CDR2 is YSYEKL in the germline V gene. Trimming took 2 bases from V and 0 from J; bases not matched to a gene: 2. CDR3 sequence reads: CASSQQGLANTGELFF. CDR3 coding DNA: TGCGCCAGCAGCCAACAGGGACTAGCGAACACCGGGGAGCTGTTTTTT.

The CDR3 loop is CASKAFQGAVQEKLFF. In DNA form, the CDR3 reads TGTGCCTCCAAGGCCTTCCAGGGGGCGGTTCAGGAAAAACTGTTTTTT. The J gene is TRBJ1-4, the V gene TRBV27; TRBD1 aligns across 8 bases. CDR3 size: 16 residues. Germline V gene sequence: CDR1 MNHEY, CDR2 SMNVEV (reference sequence). Trimming removed 11 bases from V and 8 bases from J; junction bases left unmatched: 19.

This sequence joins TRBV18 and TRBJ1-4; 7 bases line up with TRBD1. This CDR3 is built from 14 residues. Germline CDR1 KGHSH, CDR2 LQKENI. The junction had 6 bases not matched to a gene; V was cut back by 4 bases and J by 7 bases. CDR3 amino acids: CASSQQGKGEKLFF. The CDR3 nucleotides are TGTGCCAGCTCACAACAGGGGAAGGGTGAAAAACTGTTTTTT.

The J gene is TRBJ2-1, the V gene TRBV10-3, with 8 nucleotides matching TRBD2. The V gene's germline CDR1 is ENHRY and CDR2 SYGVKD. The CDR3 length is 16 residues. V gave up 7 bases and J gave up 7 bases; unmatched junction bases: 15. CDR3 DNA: TGTGCCATCAATTCCCGGGAGGGCCCCATGGGGAATGAGCAGTTCTTC. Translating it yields CAINSREGPMGNEQFF.

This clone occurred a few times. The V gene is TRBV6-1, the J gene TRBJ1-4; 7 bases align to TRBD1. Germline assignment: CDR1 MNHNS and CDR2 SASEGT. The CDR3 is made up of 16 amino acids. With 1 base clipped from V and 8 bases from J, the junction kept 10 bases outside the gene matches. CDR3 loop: CASSEGLGTAPEKLFF. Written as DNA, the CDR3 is TGTGCCAGCAGTGAAGGCCTCGGGACAGCCCCGGAAAAACTGTTTTTT.

This CDR3 is CAWSPHQNNEQFF. DNA for the CDR3: TGTGCCTGGAGTCCACACCAGAACAATGAGCAGTTCTTC. The V call is TRBV30, the J call TRBJ2-1; D call uncertain. CDR3 size: 13 residues. V lost 2 bases to trimming and J lost 5 bases, with 10 bases between them. Germline-derived CDR1 and CDR2 are GTSNPN and SVGIG (reference sequence).

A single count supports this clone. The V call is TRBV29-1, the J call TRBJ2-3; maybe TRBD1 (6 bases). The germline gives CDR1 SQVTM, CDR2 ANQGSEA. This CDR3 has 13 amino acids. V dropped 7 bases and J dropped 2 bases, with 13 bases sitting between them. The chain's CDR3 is CSAAGTTTDTQYF. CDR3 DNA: TGCAGCGCCGCCGGGACAACCACAGATACGCAGTATTTT.

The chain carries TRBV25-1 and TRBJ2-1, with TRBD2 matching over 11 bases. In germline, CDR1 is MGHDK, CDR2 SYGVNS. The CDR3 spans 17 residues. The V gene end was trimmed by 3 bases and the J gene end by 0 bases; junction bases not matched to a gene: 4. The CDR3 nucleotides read TGTGCCAGCAGTGAGCCGGGACTAGCGGACTCCTACAATGAGCAGTTCTTC. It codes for CASSEPGLADSYNEQFF.

In DNA form, the CDR3 reads TGCGCCAGCAGCCAGAAACAGGGACGGGAAAACGGCTACACCTTC. It yields the protein CASSQKQGRENGYTF. The chain has TRBV4-1 and TRBJ1-2; a possible D gene is TRBD1 (6 bases). V was cut by 3 bases and J by 8 bases, with 19 bases left in between. CDR1 and CDR2 (germline): MGHRA, YSYEKL. The CDR3 sequence is 15 residues long.

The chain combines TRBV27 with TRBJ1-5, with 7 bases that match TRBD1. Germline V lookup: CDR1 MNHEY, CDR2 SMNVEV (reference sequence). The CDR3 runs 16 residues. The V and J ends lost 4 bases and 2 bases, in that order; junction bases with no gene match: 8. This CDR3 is CASSSIGGIGNQPQHF. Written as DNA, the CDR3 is TGTGCCAGCAGTTCCATAGGGGGCATAGGCAATCAGCCCCAGCATTTT.

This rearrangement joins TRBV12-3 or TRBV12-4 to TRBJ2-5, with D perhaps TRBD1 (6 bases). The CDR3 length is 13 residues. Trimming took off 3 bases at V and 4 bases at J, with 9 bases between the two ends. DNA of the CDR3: TGTGCCAGCAGTTTCGTGACAGGAGAGACCCAGTACTTC. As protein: CASSFVTGETQYF.

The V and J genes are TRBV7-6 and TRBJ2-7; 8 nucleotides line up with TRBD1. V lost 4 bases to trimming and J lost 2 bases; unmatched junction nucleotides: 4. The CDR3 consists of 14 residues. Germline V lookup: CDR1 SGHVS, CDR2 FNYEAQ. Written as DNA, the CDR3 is TGTGCCAGCAGCTACGGGGACAGGCCCTACGAGCAGTACTTC. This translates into CASSYGDRPYEQYF. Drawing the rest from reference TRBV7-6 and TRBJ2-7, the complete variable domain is GAGVSQSPRYKVTKRGQDVALRCDPISGHVSLYWYRQALGQGPEFLTYFNYEAQQDKSGLPNDRFSAERPEGSISTLTIQRTEQRDSAMYRCASSYGDRPYEQYFGPGTRLTVT.

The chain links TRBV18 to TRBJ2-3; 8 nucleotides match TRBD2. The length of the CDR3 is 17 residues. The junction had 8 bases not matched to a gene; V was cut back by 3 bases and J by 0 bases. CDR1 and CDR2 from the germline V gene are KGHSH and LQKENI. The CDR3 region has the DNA TGTGCCAGCTCACCTCGTTTGGTAGCGGGGAGCACAGATACGCAGTATTTT. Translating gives CASSPRLVAGSTDTQYF.

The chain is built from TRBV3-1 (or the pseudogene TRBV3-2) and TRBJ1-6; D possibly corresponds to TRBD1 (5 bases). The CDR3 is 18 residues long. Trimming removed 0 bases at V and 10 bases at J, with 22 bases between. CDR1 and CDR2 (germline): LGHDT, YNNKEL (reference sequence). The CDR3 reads CASSQDGPDTGSVSPLHF. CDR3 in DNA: TGTGCCAGCAGCCAAGATGGGCCCGATACAGGTTCAGTGTCACCCCTCCACTTT.

The CDR3 region is CATSRDLSGAGNTIYF. CDR3 nucleotides: TGTGCCACCAGCAGAGATCTGTCGGGGGCTGGAAACACCATATATTTT. The V gene is TRBV15, the J gene TRBJ1-3; the D gene is possibly TRBD1 (5 bases). Trimming cost V 0 bases and J 2 bases, with 11 bases left between them. CDR3 size: 16 residues. Looked up from germline, CDR1 is LNHNV and CDR2 is YYDKDF (reference sequence).

The CDR3 bases are TGCGCCAGCAGCCCGGGACTAGCGGGAGATACAGATACGCAGTATTTT. Translating it yields CASSPGLAGDTDTQYF. The rearrangement joins TRBV5-1 to TRBJ2-3; 14 bases are a match to TRBD2. V shed 4 bases, J shed 3 bases, and the junction held 4 bases outside the gene matches. The CDR3 sequence is 16 residues long. The germline V gene encodes CDR1 SGHRS and CDR2 YFSETQ.

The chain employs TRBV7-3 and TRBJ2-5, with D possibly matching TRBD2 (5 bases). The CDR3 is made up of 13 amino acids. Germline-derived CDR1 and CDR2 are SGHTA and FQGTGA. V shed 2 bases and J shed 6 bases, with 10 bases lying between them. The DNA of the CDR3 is TGTGCCAGCAGCTTAGGGAGCGTGAAGACCCAGTACTTC. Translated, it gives CASSLGSVKTQYF.

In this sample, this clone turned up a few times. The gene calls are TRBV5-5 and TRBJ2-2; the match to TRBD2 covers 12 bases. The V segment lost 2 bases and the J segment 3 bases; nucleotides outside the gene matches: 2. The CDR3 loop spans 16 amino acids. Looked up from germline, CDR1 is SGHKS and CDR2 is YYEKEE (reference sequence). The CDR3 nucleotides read TGTGCCAGCAGCTTTAGACTAGCGGGAGACACCGGGGAGCTGTTTTTT. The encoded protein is CASSFRLAGDTGELFF.